This T cell receptor beta chain was found in a study of cytotoxic CD8 clonotypes in ibrutinib-treated CLL. Study overall: Responses comprised some 24 partial and 2 complete; at median around 72 months, approximately 14 remained remitted and about 12 progressed. Broader study findings: Treatment saw public clonotypes, which were uncommon, either contract or stay stable. Samples from sustained-remission and progressing patients were taken at different times. Whereas clonality rose at ibrutinib response, it declined toward baseline at progression.

V shed 6 bases and J 2 bases; nucleotides not matched to a gene: 15. The CDR3 length is 18 residues. The germline gives CDR1 SQVTM, CDR2 ANQGSEA. Points on this clone: What it binds is not known.

Method: immunoSEQ multiplex PCR; TCRdb's copy keeps in-frame clones and lacks some. The data hold fewer than 400,000 clones, with roughly two thirds observed a single time. The chain uses TRBV29-1 and TRBJ2-7; 14 bases are a match to TRBD2. Specimen: PBMCs, collected after 36 months of ibrutinib treatment. This TCR came from a human donor with chronic lymphocytic leukemia. The CDR3 here is CSVDAGTSGRKGPYEQYF. CDR3 bases: TGCAGCGTAGATGCCGGGACTAGCGGGAGAAAGGGCCCCTACGAGCAGTACTTC.